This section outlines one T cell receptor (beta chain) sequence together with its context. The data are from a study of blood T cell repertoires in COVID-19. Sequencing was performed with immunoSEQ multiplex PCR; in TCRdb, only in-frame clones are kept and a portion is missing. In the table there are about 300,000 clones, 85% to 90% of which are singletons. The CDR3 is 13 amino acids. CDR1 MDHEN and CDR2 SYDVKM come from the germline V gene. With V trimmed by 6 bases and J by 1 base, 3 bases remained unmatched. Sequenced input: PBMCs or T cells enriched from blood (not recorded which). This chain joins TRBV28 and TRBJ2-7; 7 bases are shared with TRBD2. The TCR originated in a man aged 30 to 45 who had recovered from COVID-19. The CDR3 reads CASREGGSYEQYF. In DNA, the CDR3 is TGTGCCAGCAGGGAGGGAGGGTCCTACGAGCAGTACTTC.